This entry lists 32 T cell receptor beta chains sequenced from one sample in a study of blood T cell repertoires in COVID-19. TCRdb's copy holds only in-frame clones and misses some; the assay was immunoSEQ multiplex PCR. The profile covers 350,000 to 450,000 clones, with 85% appearing a single time and 3% to 4.5% taken by the ten largest. The specimen was peripheral blood. The receptors stem from a woman aged 18-29 years with acute or convalescent COVID-19.

The chain uses TRBV7-9 and TRBJ2-3, with 10 bases aligning to TRBD2. Losses at the gene ends were 1 base for V and 6 bases for J; bases not matched to a gene: 4. From germline, CDR1 is SEHNR and CDR2 FQNEAQ (reference sequence). This CDR3 spans 15 amino acids. In DNA, the CDR3 is TGTGCCAGCAGCTTAGTGCTAGCGGGGGAGGATACGCAGTATTTT. Residues: CASSLVLAGEDTQYF.

This clone came up once. CDR3 in amino acids: CASSPGQRFNYGYTF. The CDR3, as DNA: TGTGCCAGCAGCCCCGGACAGAGGTTTAACTATGGCTACACCTTC. The J gene is TRBJ1-2, the V gene TRBV5-6, with D perhaps matching TRBD1 (6 bases). The length of the CDR3 is 15 residues. Per germline, CDR1 SGHDT and CDR2 YYEEEE. Trimming took off 4 bases at V and 1 base at J, with 14 bases between the two ends. Based on the CDR3 plus reference TRBV5-6 and TRBJ1-2, the full variable domain is DAGVTQSPTHLIKTRGQQVTLRCSPKSGHDTVSWYQQALGQGPQFIFQYYEEEERQRGNFPDRFSGHQFPNYSSELNVNALLLGDSALYLCASSPGQRFNYGYTFGSGTRLTVV.

The chain uses TRBV6-1 and TRBJ2-1; D is unclear. CDR1 is MNHNS, CDR2 SASEGT, per germline. The CDR3 extends over 17 amino acids. V was trimmed by 2 bases and J by 2 bases, leaving 16 bases between them. CDR3 bases: TGTGCCAGCAGTGAACTCGCGGCCATAGGTACCTACAATGAGCAGTTCTTC. Translated, it gives CASSELAAIGTYNEQFF.

This clone was counted a few times. The chain combines TRBV7-2 with TRBJ1-2, with D possibly matching TRBD1 (6 bases). Trimming left V 1 base short and J 8 bases short, with 11 bases between. Germline CDR1 is SGHTA and CDR2 is FQGNSA. The CDR3 is made up of 13 amino acids. The CDR3: CASSLERGNGYTF. The DNA of the CDR3 is TGTGCCAGCAGCTTAGAGAGGGGGAACGGCTACACCTTC.

The chain carries TRBV18 and TRBJ2-7, with D perhaps TRBD2 (5 bases). The V and J ends lost 3 bases and 7 bases respectively, with 13 bases between them. Germline loops: CDR1 KGHSH, CDR2 LQKENI. This CDR3 comprises 13 residues. CDR3 sequence (DNA): TGTGCCAGCTCACCCGGCGCGGGTTGGGAGCAGTACTTC. It translates to CASSPGAGWEQYF.

This chain uses TRBV3-1 (or the pseudogene TRBV3-2) with TRBJ1-4; TRBD1 is a possible D gene (5 bases). Germline CDR1 and CDR2: LGHDT and YNNKEL (reference sequence). V gave up 3 bases and J gave up 1 base, with 9 bases separating them. This CDR3 comprises 15 residues. CDR3 sequence: CASSHRTGTNEKLFF. CDR3 DNA: TGTGCCAGCAGCCACCGAACAGGAACTAATGAAAAACTGTTTTTT.

V is TRBV19 and J is TRBJ2-5; tentatively, D is TRBD1 (5 bases). The V gene lost 5 bases and the J gene lost 5 bases, with 12 bases spanning the gap. Germline CDR1 reads LNHDA; CDR2 reads SQIVND (reference sequence). The CDR3 extends over 13 amino acids. In DNA, the CDR3 is TGTGCCAGTAGTGGCCCAGGGTGGGAGACCCAGTACTTC. Its translation is CASSGPGWETQYF.

V is TRBV6-4 and J is TRBJ1-6, with a possible D match to TRBD1 (5 bases). In germline, CDR1 is MRHNA, CDR2 SNTAGT. Trimming removed 5 bases from V and 7 bases from J, with 15 bases in between. The CDR3 runs to 15 residues. In DNA, the CDR3 is TGTGCCAGCAGTCCGCGGGACGGACCCAATTCACCCCTCCACTTT. This sequence encodes CASSPRDGPNSPLHF.

The gene calls are TRBV19 and TRBJ2-1; 9 nucleotides line up with TRBD1. Germline CDR1 and CDR2: LNHDA and SQIVND (reference sequence). Trimming removed 3 bases from V and 7 bases from J; junction bases left unmatched: 7. This CDR3 spans 15 amino acids. The CDR3 DNA follows: TGTGCCAGTAGTATGTCCGGGACAGGGAGGAATGAGCAGTTCTTC. Protein product: CASSMSGTGRNEQFF.

DNA of the CDR3: TGTGCCAGCAGCTTGGCCGGGCAGGGGCCAGATACGCAGTATTTT. The encoded protein is CASSLAGQGPDTQYF. The chain recombines TRBV5-8 with TRBJ2-3; TRBD1 might be the D (6 bases). The germline CDR1 and CDR2 sequences are SGHTS and YDEGEE. The CDR3 is made up of 15 amino acids. Trimming took off 0 bases at V and 4 bases at J, with 12 bases between the two ends.

The rearrangement joins TRBV7-9 to TRBJ2-5; the D is unclear. This CDR3 has 16 amino acids. Germline-derived CDR1 and CDR2 are SEHNR and FQNEAQ (reference sequence). The V gene lost 4 bases and the J gene lost 4 bases, with 19 bases spanning the gap. CDR3 DNA: TGTGCCAGCAGCTCCGCTCCACTCAGGCAGCTAGAGACCCAGTACTTC. This gives the protein CASSSAPLRQLETQYF.

The chain has TRBV6-5 and TRBJ1-1, with 12 bases fitting TRBD1. CDR3 length: 14 residues. With V trimmed by 6 bases and J by 10 bases, 9 bases remained unmatched. Germline-derived CDR1 and CDR2 are MNHEY and SVGAGI. This CDR3 reads CASRAGTGGLRAFF. The CDR3 nucleotides are TGTGCCAGCAGAGCCGGGACAGGGGGCCTCAGAGCTTTCTTT.

The chain links TRBV27 to TRBJ2-1; 8 nucleotides match TRBD2. With V trimmed by 4 bases and J by 6 bases, 8 bases remained unmatched. CDR1 is MNHEY and CDR2 is SMNVEV in the germline V gene (reference sequence). This CDR3 region has 15 residues. CDR3 nucleotide sequence: TGTGCCAGCAGTTCACCGGGACTAGTCCTCAATGAGCAGTTCTTC. It translates to CASSSPGLVLNEQFF.

V usage is TRBV5-4 and J usage is TRBJ2-7; 7 bases map to TRBD1. This CDR3 comprises 13 residues. J gave up 3 bases and V 3 bases, and 3 bases lay outside the gene matches. CDR1 SGHNT and CDR2 YYREEE come from the germline V gene (reference sequence). CDR3 bases: TGTGCCAGCAGCTCACAGGGGAGCTACGAGCAGTACTTC. Its protein product is CASSSQGSYEQYF.

The chain couples TRBV30 to TRBJ1-3; D ambiguous. Trimming removed 4 bases from V and 3 bases from J, with 16 bases in between. This CDR3 contains 15 residues. CDR1 is GTSNPN and CDR2 is SVGIG in the germline V gene (reference sequence). CDR3 sequence: CAWNDLGGGGNTIYF. CDR3 bases: TGTGCCTGGAACGACCTGGGAGGAGGTGGAAACACCATATATTTT.

The chain has TRBV6-1 and TRBJ2-1; D remains unclear. V lost 3 bases and J 0 bases, leaving 9 bases between the germline ends. CDR1 is MNHNS and CDR2 is SASEGT in the germline V gene. The CDR3 runs 15 residues. DNA for the CDR3: TGTGCCAGCAGTGAGGCAGGAACCTCCTACAATGAGCAGTTCTTC. The encoded protein is CASSEAGTSYNEQFF.

V is TRBV5-1 and J is TRBJ1-2, with TRBD1 as a possible D gene (6 bases). In germline, CDR1 is SGHRS, CDR2 YFSETQ. The CDR3 totals 13 residues. V gave up 0 bases and J gave up 7 bases, with 10 bases separating them. The CDR3 nucleotides read TGCGCCAGCAGCTTGGACAGGGAGGGTGGCTACACCTTC. Translated, it gives CASSLDREGGYTF.

The chain is built from TRBV10-1 and TRBJ2-3; 7 bases are a match to TRBD1. CDR1 is WNHNN, CDR2 SYGVQD, per germline (reference sequence). This CDR3 is built from 16 residues. With 2 bases clipped from V and 1 base from J, the junction kept 6 bases outside the gene matches. CDR3 nucleotides: TGCGCCAGCAGTGAGGGGGCAGGGGGTCGCACAGATACGCAGTATTTT. As protein: CASSEGAGGRTDTQYF.

The chain employs TRBV27 and TRBJ2-1; D may be TRBD1 (6 bases). This CDR3 is 16 amino acids long. Trimming cost V 5 bases and J 0 bases, with 14 bases left between them. Per germline, CDR1 MNHEY and CDR2 SMNVEV (reference sequence). The DNA of the CDR3 is TGTGCCAGCAGTATTCGACAGGACATCTCCTACAATGAGCAGTTCTTC. Protein product: CASSIRQDISYNEQFF.

V usage is TRBV3-1 (or the pseudogene TRBV3-2) and J usage is TRBJ2-4; 7 bases line up with TRBD2. J gave up 6 bases and V 4 bases, and 21 bases lay outside the gene matches. Germline CDR1 and CDR2: LGHDT and YNNKEL (reference sequence). The CDR3 length is 19 residues. DNA of the CDR3: TGTGCCAGCAGCCCCGGGGTAGCGGGCTACCCGATCGCGGGAAACATTCAGTACTTC. Translated, it gives CASSPGVAGYPIAGNIQYF.

This clone appeared once. This chain uses TRBV7-3 with TRBJ1-2, with 9 bases aligning to TRBD1. The junction had 4 bases not matched to a gene; V was cut back by 5 bases and J by 6 bases. Germline V lookup: CDR1 SGHTA, CDR2 FQGTGA. CDR3 length: 13 residues. CDR3: CASSPGQGNGYTF. DNA for the CDR3: TGTGCCAGCAGCCCCGGACAGGGGAATGGCTACACCTTC. Variable domain in full (rest from reference TRBV7-3 and TRBJ1-2): GAGVSQTPSNKVTEKGKYVELRCDPISGHTALYWYRQSLGQGPEFLIYFQGTGAADDSGLPNDRFFAVRPEGSVSTLKIQRTERGDSAVYLCASSPGQGNGYTFGSGTRLTVV.

The chain uses TRBV6-5 and TRBJ1-1; TRBD1 matches 7 bases. Trimming removed 4 bases from V and 1 base from J; junction bases left unmatched: 0. CDR3 size: 13 residues. The germline V gene encodes CDR1 MNHEY and CDR2 SVGAGI. The CDR3 is CASSWDRNTEAFF. CDR3 in DNA: TGTGCCAGCAGTTGGGACAGGAACACTGAAGCTTTCTTT.

The CDR3 region has the DNA TGTGCCAGCAGTGATAGGGCAGGGATAAAGCAGCCCCAGCATTTT. Translation: CASSDRAGIKQPQHF. This sequence joins TRBV2 and TRBJ1-5, with a weak D call TRBD1 (5 bases). Trimming removed 3 bases at V and 7 bases at J, with 16 bases between. The CDR3 is 15 residues long. The germline V gene has CDR1 SNHLY and CDR2 FYNNEI.

The V and J genes are TRBV4-2 and TRBJ1-2; TRBD1 agrees at 9 bases. V was pared by 0 bases and J by 0 bases, with 8 bases of the junction left unmatched. Germline V gene data show CDR1 as LGHNA and CDR2 as YNFKEQ. The CDR3 spans 18 residues. CDR3 nucleotides: TGTGCCAGCAGCCAAGAAACAGGGGGCGGTCTGCCTAACTATGGCTACACCTTC. Translation gives CASSQETGGGLPNYGYTF.

This sequence joins TRBV7-3 and TRBJ2-5, with 13 bases matching TRBD2. J gave up 5 bases and V 4 bases, and 7 bases lay outside the gene matches. The CDR3 totals 16 residues. The germline V gene encodes CDR1 SGHTA and CDR2 FQGTGA. Written as DNA, the CDR3 is TGTGCCAGCAGCTCCGGACTAGCGGGGGTCGACGAGACCCAGTACTTC. This translates into CASSSGLAGVDETQYF.

The V gene is TRBV4-2, the J gene TRBJ2-1, with 8 bases lining up with TRBD2. V shed 1 base and J 2 bases; nucleotides not matched to a gene: 7. The length of the CDR3 is 17 residues. Germline CDR1 and CDR2: LGHNA and YNFKEQ. The CDR3 reads CASSQVAGGSTYNEQFF. CDR3 DNA sequence: TGTGCCAGCAGCCAAGTCGCGGGAGGTTCCACCTACAATGAGCAGTTCTTC.

The chain employs TRBV27 and TRBJ2-2; 7 bases are a match to TRBD2. Germline loops: CDR1 MNHEY, CDR2 SMNVEV (reference sequence). The CDR3 sequence is 17 residues long. V lost 3 bases to trimming and J lost 1 base; unmatched junction nucleotides: 8. This CDR3 reads CASSLEVAGVNTGELFF. As DNA, the CDR3 is TGTGCCAGCAGTTTGGAAGTGGCGGGGGTGAACACCGGGGAGCTGTTTTTT.

Only one count was recorded for this clone. The chain is built from TRBV9 and TRBJ2-3; 8 bases are a match to TRBD2. V lost 3 bases, J lost 1 base, and 7 bases stayed unmatched. This CDR3 comprises 16 residues. Germline V gene data show CDR1 as SGDLS and CDR2 as YYNGEE. DNA for the CDR3: TGTGCCAGCAGCGGGTATAGCGGGAACGGCACAGATACGCAGTATTTT. This gives the protein CASSGYSGNGTDTQYF.

This rearrangement joins TRBV18 to TRBJ1-3, with a tentative D call TRBD1 (5 bases). The CDR3 runs to 16 residues. CDR1 and CDR2 (germline): KGHSH, LQKENI. Trimming shortened V by 2 bases and J by 2 bases, and 13 bases separated the two germline ends. This chain's CDR3 is CASSPIGRAPGNTIYF. The DNA of the CDR3 is TGTGCCAGCTCACCAATAGGCAGGGCTCCTGGAAACACCATATATTTT.

CDR3: CASGFGGFAGNTIYF. CDR3 sequence (DNA): TGTGCTAGTGGTTTTGGGGGGTTTGCTGGAAACACCATATATTTT. The genes are TRBV12-5 and TRBJ1-3; a possible D gene is TRBD1 (5 bases). The CDR3 spans 15 residues. Germline CDR1 and CDR2: LGHNT and FRNRAP. V gave up 3 bases and J gave up 2 bases, with 11 bases separating them.

This clone came up once. The chain recombines TRBV29-1 with TRBJ2-5, with unresolved D. Trimming shortened V by 7 bases and J by 4 bases, and 13 bases separated the two germline ends. In germline, CDR1 is SQVTM, CDR2 ANQGSEA. The CDR3 is 12 amino acids. DNA of the CDR3: TGCAGCGCCAAGATGTCAGGAGAGACCCAGTACTTC. It codes for CSAKMSGETQYF.

There are many counts of this clone. The J gene is TRBJ1-5, the V gene TRBV6-2 or TRBV6-3; TRBD1 agrees at 8 bases. The CDR3 covers 14 residues. Germline V gives CDR1 MNHEY, CDR2 SVGEGT. V was clipped by 5 bases and J by 4 bases; unmatched bases: 4. CDR3 coding DNA: TGTGCCAGCAGTCTGGACAGGGAAAATCAGCCCCAGCATTTT. Translated: CASSLDRENQPQHF.